Here is one TCR beta chain with its context. What it recognizes is unknown. The data originate from a study of T-cell memory formation after mild COVID-19. Study-wide findings and caveats: Some SARS-CoV-2-responding clones were already detected in memory before infection. Later expanders leaned CD4+, whereas clones that contracted between day 15 and 85 were balanced CD4/CD8.

The ends were cut back, 0 bases at V and 7 bases at J, with 10 bases in the middle. This CDR3 has 13 residues. Germline assignment: CDR1 SGHKS and CDR2 YYEKEE (reference sequence). From the 5' RACE reads, TCRdb called clonotypes with MiXCR, one entry per CDR3 protein. The table has 500,000 to 650,000 distinct CDR3 sequences, roughly 21% seen once. The source of this sequence is an adult woman who had mild COVID-19 (a few samples of this study predate the infection). Cell type and time point are not known. The sequenced material came from PBMCs or a T cell subset sorted from them (not recorded which). The J gene is TRBJ2-5, the V gene TRBV5-5; D is uncertain. Written as DNA, the CDR3 is TGTGCCAGCAGCTTGGGCGATAGTGGGACCCAGTACTTC. The encoded protein is CASSLGDSGTQYF.